This T cell receptor (beta chain) was sequenced in a study of tumor-infiltrating lymphocytes in primary liver carcinoma. The overall study: Tumors measured 4.2 to 10 cm and were stage T1-T3 N0M0. Samples gave roughly 3.5 to 7.5 million productive TCRbeta reads, similar across tissue types.

With regard to this clonotype: The antigen remains undetermined. A read error may be the cause here, since a much bigger clone is one base away.

The ends lost 6 bases at V and 5 bases at J; junction bases unmatched: 6. The CDR3 loop spans 15 amino acids. CDR1 is MNHNS, CDR2 SASEGT, per germline. Study results and limitations: A significantly higher top-250-clone fraction was found in tumors than in blood (p = 0.039).

Germline DNA was also extracted, with blood RNA taken from unsorted whole blood. Researchers reported drawing about 4 milliliters of peripheral blood before surgery. Starting material of 400 to 600 ng total RNA yielded TCR beta cDNA via a constant-region primer. Amplification in three nested multiplex PCR rounds with slightly modified ARM-PCR gave rise to TCR beta libraries. Researchers ran the first two PCR rounds for roughly 11 cycles each with TRBV1-TRBV30 forward primers and a C-beta reverse primer. TCRdb re-called the multiplex PCR reads with MiXCR, one entry per CDR3 protein. The data contain about 300,000 distinct CDR3 sequences, 50% to 70% of them singletons.

Sequenced material: peripheral blood. This TCR was recovered from a middle-aged man with primary liver carcinoma and hepatitis B virus infection. The gene calls are TRBV6-1 and TRBJ2-3; 12 nucleotides agree with TRBD1. CDR3 nucleotide sequence: TGTGCCAGCAGATCCGGGACAGGGGGCATAGATACGCAGTATTTT. Translation: CASRSGTGGIDTQYF.